Below are 14 T cell receptor beta chains sequenced from a single sample in a study of control samples from healthy donors and cancer patients (dated by TCRdb to about 2020). Library creation used the immunoSEQ multiplex PCR assay. This is the immuneACCESS table as TCRdb keeps it, with only in-frame sequences that have V and J called. A part of the clones is gone; compared with another copy, unresolved V genes explain less than half, and the rest is unexplained. Counted in this sample were just over 150,000 clones; about 94% of them appeared once. The ten largest account for over 6.5% of the sample. The source material was blood. These TCRs come from a woman aged 40 to 50 in good health.

J is TRBJ1-1 and V is TRBV4-2; weak D call: TRBD1 (5 bases). From germline, CDR1 is LGHNA and CDR2 YNFKEQ. The CDR3 has 14 amino acids. Trimming cost V 3 bases and J 2 bases, with 10 bases left between them. The DNA of the CDR3 is TGTGCCAGCAGCCACCGGGACGGAAACACTGAAGCTTTCTTT. It specifies CASSHRDGNTEAFF.

V and J are TRBV6-5 and TRBJ2-7; 10 bases are shared with TRBD2. Germline assignment: CDR1 MNHEY and CDR2 SVGAGI. The V and J ends lost 5 bases and 3 bases, in that order; junction bases with no gene match: 7. This CDR3 contains 15 residues. CDR3 protein: CASSLRGTSVYEQYF. For the CDR3, the DNA is TGTGCCAGCAGTCTACGGGGGACTAGCGTCTACGAGCAGTACTTC.

CDR3 sequence: CASSLSSYSRNTEAFF. The DNA for the CDR3 is TGTGCCAGCAGTTTATCCTCCTACAGTCGGAACACTGAAGCTTTCTTT. The chain is built from TRBV28 and TRBJ1-1; D unclear. CDR1 is MDHEN, CDR2 SYDVKM, per germline. V gave up 1 base and J gave up 1 base, with 13 bases separating them. The CDR3 consists of 16 residues.

The chain employs TRBV4-3 and TRBJ1-4; 11 bases agree with TRBD1. Germline values: CDR1 LGHNA, CDR2 YSLEER. The CDR3 has 16 amino acids. Trimming removed 0 bases from V and 10 bases from J; junction bases left unmatched: 7. This chain's CDR3 is CASSQEFGQGAGKLFF. CDR3 nucleotides: TGCGCCAGCAGCCAAGAGTTTGGACAGGGGGCGGGAAAACTGTTTTTT.

The chain joins TRBV19 to TRBJ1-5, with D perhaps matching TRBD1 (5 bases). Looked up from germline, CDR1 is LNHDA and CDR2 is SQIVND (reference sequence). Trimming pared 2 bases from V and 0 bases from J, leaving 14 bases between. CDR3 length: 17 amino acids. The CDR3 sequence is CASSITGGSYSNQPQHF. CDR3 nucleotide sequence: TGTGCCAGTAGTATAACGGGGGGTTCCTATAGCAATCAGCCCCAGCATTTT.

The V and J genes are TRBV9 and TRBJ1-6; D possibly corresponds to TRBD1 (5 bases). Trimming removed 4 bases from V and 7 bases from J, with 21 bases in between. This CDR3 is 17 amino acids long. The germline V gene encodes CDR1 SGDLS and CDR2 YYNGEE. The CDR3 DNA reads TGTGCCAGCAGCCCAGAAAGCCTGGGGACCTTAAATTCACCCCTCCACTTT. It specifies CASSPESLGTLNSPLHF.

This chain connects TRBV3-1 (or the pseudogene TRBV3-2) to TRBJ1-5; the match to TRBD1 covers 7 bases. Looked up from germline, CDR1 is LGHDT and CDR2 is YNNKEL (reference sequence). The CDR3 length is 15 residues. With V trimmed by 4 bases and J by 2 bases, 5 bases remained unmatched. DNA for the CDR3: TGTGCCAGCAGCCCTCCAGGGGGGGGCAATCAGCCCCAGCATTTT. Protein product: CASSPPGGGNQPQHF.

This chain links TRBV12-5 with TRBJ1-2; weak D call: TRBD1 (5 bases). Germline CDR1 reads LGHNT; CDR2 reads FRNRAP. This CDR3 has 14 residues. Trimming took off 0 bases at V and 3 bases at J, with 8 bases between the two ends. CDR3 in amino acids: CASGLVRGHYGYTF. In nucleotides, the CDR3 is TGTGCTAGTGGTTTGGTACGGGGCCACTATGGCTACACCTTC.

The chain has TRBV20-1 and TRBJ1-5; 8 nucleotides align to TRBD1. The length of the CDR3 is 14 residues. The germline V gene encodes CDR1 DFQATT and CDR2 SNEGSKA (reference sequence). V lost 3 bases to trimming and J lost 2 bases; unmatched junction nucleotides: 3. CDR3 DNA sequence: TGCAGTGCTAGTCTGGGACAGGGCAATCAGCCCCAGCATTTT. Its translation: CSASLGQGNQPQHF.

The J gene is TRBJ2-7, the V gene TRBV19; D is possibly TRBD1 (5 bases). The CDR3 is 13 amino acids. The V end lost 5 bases, the J end lost 2 bases, and 10 bases lay between the germline ends. Germline V lookup: CDR1 LNHDA, CDR2 SQIVND (reference sequence). The CDR3 DNA is TGTGCCAGTAGTGTGACAGCTACCTACGAGCAGTACTTC. Translated, it gives CASSVTATYEQYF.

This clone occurred once. V usage is TRBV7-9 and J usage is TRBJ2-7; either TRBD1 or TRBD2 may fit D (5 bases each). Germline CDR1 and CDR2: SEHNR and FQNEAQ (reference sequence). The CDR3 totals 11 residues. V lost 8 bases and J 6 bases, leaving 11 bases between the germline ends. CDR3: CASGLRGEQYF. The CDR3 coding sequence is TGTGCCAGCGGTTTGAGGGGCGAGCAGTACTTC.

The chain has TRBV13 and TRBJ1-2; D may be TRBD1 (5 bases). The V end lost 7 bases, the J end lost 1 base, and 13 bases lay between the germline ends. Per germline, CDR1 PRHDT and CDR2 FYEKMQ (reference sequence). This CDR3 spans 14 amino acids. CDR3 loop: CASTLGGDNYGYTF. The DNA of the CDR3 is TGTGCCAGCACCCTGGGGGGGGATAACTATGGCTACACCTTC.

This rearrangement joins TRBV7-3 to TRBJ1-1, with D tentatively TRBD1 (6 bases). CDR1 and CDR2 (germline): SGHTA, FQGTGA. Trimming left V 1 base short and J 11 bases short, with 11 bases between. This CDR3 has 12 residues. CDR3 protein: CASSLNGGSAFF. The CDR3 coding sequence is TGTGCCAGCAGCTTAAATGGGGGCTCCGCTTTCTTT. The whole variable domain, remainder taken from reference TRBV7-3 and TRBJ1-1, is GAGVSQTPSNKVTEKGKYVELRCDPISGHTALYWYRQSLGQGPEFLIYFQGTGAADDSGLPNDRFFAVRPEGSVSTLKIQRTERGDSAVYLCASSLNGGSAFFGQGTRLTVV.

The chain employs TRBV5-4 and TRBJ1-1, with a possible D match to TRBD1 (5 bases). V was cut by 6 bases and J by 2 bases, with 14 bases left in between. This CDR3 has 14 amino acids. Germline V gene lookup returns CDR1 SGHNT and CDR2 YYREEE (reference sequence). The CDR3 nucleotides are TGTGCCAGCACCCAAGGGGTCAGAAACACTGAAGCTTTCTTT. Translated, it gives CASTQGVRNTEAFF. The variable domain in full, with the rest retrieved from reference TRBV5-4 and TRBJ1-1, is ETGVTQSPTHLIKTRGQQVTLRCSSQSGHNTVSWYQQALGQGPQFIFQYYREEENGRGNFPPRFSGLQFPNYSSELNVNALELDDSALYLCASTQGVRNTEAFFGQGTRLTVV.